The 9 T cell receptor beta chains listed next were all sequenced from one sample in a study of cytomegalovirus exposure and HLA in healthy donors. With 60 Vbeta and 13 Jbeta primers, the PCR was carried out. Using immunoSEQ multiplex PCR, the repertoire was profiled, and TCRdb retains in-frame clones only, with some absent. The sample yields 150,000 to 200,000 clones, around 80% seen once. Input material: PBMCs. All receptors come from a woman between 25 and 40 years old in good health and CMV-seropositive.

A remark on this clone: The same CDR3 also results from other DNA sequences found in this sample. The gene calls are TRBV9 and TRBJ2-7, with 12 nucleotides matching TRBD2. The CDR3 is made up of 15 amino acids. The J segment lost 1 base and the V segment lost 3 bases, leaving 2 bases of the junction unmatched. CDR1 is SGDLS, CDR2 YYNGEE, per germline. This chain's CDR3 is CASSAGLAGSYEQYF. CDR3 DNA: TGTGCCAGCAGCGCAGGACTAGCGGGATCCTACGAGCAGTACTTC.

The chain links TRBV6-1 to TRBJ2-3, with a possible D match to TRBD2 (5 bases). This CDR3 is built from 15 residues. V lost 4 bases, J lost 1 base, and 12 bases lay in between. Looked up from germline, CDR1 is MNHNS and CDR2 is SASEGT. The CDR3 DNA reads TGTGCCAGCAGTGGTCTAGCAAGGCGCACAGATACGCAGTATTTT. It codes for CASSGLARRTDTQYF.

The V and J genes are TRBV9 and TRBJ1-2, with 8 bases lining up with TRBD1. Trimming took 7 bases from V and 5 from J; bases not matched to a gene: 7. The CDR3 spans 13 residues. The V gene's germline CDR1 is SGDLS and CDR2 YYNGEE. The CDR3 sequence: CASEKRQGYGYTF. The CDR3, as DNA: TGTGCCAGCGAAAAGAGACAGGGGTATGGCTACACCTTC.

This sequence joins TRBV10-2 and TRBJ2-1; 9 bases fit TRBD2. This CDR3 contains 17 residues. The ends lost 3 bases at V and 5 bases at J; junction bases unmatched: 11. Germline V lookup: CDR1 WSHSY, CDR2 SAAADI. The CDR3 DNA sequence: TGCGCCAGCAGTGAACCGTCTAGCGGGACCCTTAACAATGAGCAGTTCTTC. As protein: CASSEPSSGTLNNEQFF.

The chain joins TRBV30 to TRBJ2-6; TRBD2 aligns across 11 bases. V gave up 3 bases and J gave up 1 base; unmatched junction bases: 11. From germline, CDR1 is GTSNPN and CDR2 SVGIG (reference sequence). CDR3 length: 19 residues. The CDR3, as DNA: TGTGCCTGGAGAAAACTAGCGGGGGCGACTATTTCTGGGGCCAACGTCCTGACTTTC. Its protein is CAWRKLAGATISGANVLTF. The full variable domain, with the rest looked up from reference TRBV30 and TRBJ2-6, is SQTIHQWPATLVQPVGSPLSLECTVEGTSNPNLYWYRQAAGRGLQLLFYSVGIGQISSEVPQNLSASRPQDRQFILSSKKLLLSDSGFYLCAWRKLAGATISGANVLTFGAGSRLTVL.

The chain has TRBV7-2 and TRBJ2-7; 16 bases match TRBD2. CDR1 is SGHTA and CDR2 is FQGNSA in the germline V gene. This CDR3 region has 17 residues. V lost 5 bases, J lost 1 base, and 5 bases stayed unmatched. This CDR3 reads CASSPGLAGGPSYEQYF. The CDR3 nucleotides read TGTGCCAGCAGCCCGGGACTAGCGGGAGGGCCGTCCTACGAGCAGTACTTC.

The chain combines TRBV27 with TRBJ2-5; TRBD2 agrees at 8 bases. Looked up from germline, CDR1 is MNHEY and CDR2 is SMNVEV (reference sequence). This CDR3 has 15 residues. The trim removed 0 bases at V and 5 bases at J, leaving 5 bases unmatched. The CDR3 spells CASSLSGTSLETQYF. CDR3 nucleotide sequence: TGTGCCAGCAGTTTATCAGGGACTAGTTTGGAGACCCAGTACTTC.

The rearrangement joins TRBV18 to TRBJ1-1; a weak D match, TRBD1 (6 bases). The CDR3 consists of 15 residues. Trimming took off 4 bases at V and 1 base at J, with 13 bases between the two ends. Germline V lookup: CDR1 KGHSH, CDR2 LQKENI. CDR3 amino acids: CASSLTGLSNTEAFF. CDR3 nucleotides: TGTGCCAGCTCACTTACAGGGCTCTCGAACACTGAAGCTTTCTTT.

This chain uses TRBV30 with TRBJ1-2, with D perhaps TRBD1 (5 bases). V lost 4 bases and J lost 4, with 13 bases in between. Germline V gives CDR1 GTSNPN, CDR2 SVGIG (reference sequence). This CDR3 spans 13 amino acids. In nucleotides, the CDR3 is TGTGCCTGGAAACTGGTGGGGGGCTATGGCTACACCTTC. Its protein is CAWKLVGGYGYTF.